This T cell receptor beta chain was observed in a study of cytomegalovirus exposure and HLA in healthy donors. This clone was observed a handful of times. PCR used 60 Vbeta primers and 13 Jbeta primers. Only in-frame clones appear in the TCRdb table, and some are missing; sequencing was by immunoSEQ multiplex PCR. The sample carries 170,000 or so clones, 75% to 90% recorded once. The J segment lost 4 bases and the V segment lost 8 bases, leaving 3 bases of the junction unmatched. CDR3 length equals 13 residues. Germline V gene lookup returns CDR1 GTSNPN and CDR2 SVGIG (reference sequence). The sample was PBMCs. This receptor was taken from a male donor in good health and CMV-seropositive. The chain links TRBV30 to TRBJ2-3; TRBD2 matches at 13 bases. The DNA of the CDR3 is TGTGCCAGGACTAGCGGGAGTTCAGATACGCAGTATTTT. Amino acids: CARTSGSSDTQYF.